Here is one TCR beta chain with its context. Antigen: not known. The sample belongs to a study of T-cell reconstitution after alpha-beta-depleted transplantation in children. Points from the study as a whole: A year had passed since transplant, and T-cell counts and diversity by then came mostly from newly produced T cells. Reported findings indicate that, about two months after transplant, alpha-beta T cells came from several hundred expanded clones, which were derived from non-depleted graft cells.

The CDR3 spans 15 residues. Per the germline V gene, CDR1 is MRHNA and CDR2 is SNTAGT. The J segment lost 3 bases and the V segment lost 9 bases, leaving 9 bases of the junction unmatched. Construction of the TCRbeta library involved unique molecular identifiers. TCRdb analysed the PCR reads with MiXCR anew, one entry per CDR3 protein. The sample shows about 870,000 distinct CDR3 sequences, 16% of them seen only once. Sequences were derived from PBMCs, mostly from graft donor cells, sampled 360 days after TCRalphabeta/CD19-depleted stem cell transplant. The V and J genes are TRBV6-4 and TRBJ2-3, with 10 bases lining up with TRBD2. This receptor was obtained from a male patient under 18 who had a stem cell transplant for acute lymphoblastic leukemia, so the T cells may come from the graft donor. The CDR3 nucleotides are TGTGCCAGACCCTTAAGCGGGAGGGGTACAGATACGCAGTATTTT. Translation gives CARPLSGRGTDTQYF.